Presented here are 16 T cell receptor beta chains from one specimen sequenced in a study of shared clonotypes between healthy human individuals. The data were produced by immunoSEQ multiplex PCR, yet TCRdb's version contains in-frame clones alone and is incomplete. Of approximately 2,200,000 clones listed, under 95% are singletons. CD8 cells regarded as naive lacked CD45RO, were positively chosen for CCR7, and omitted terminally differentiated effector memory CD45RA+ cells. The sample comprised naive CD8+ T cells from PBMCs. The source is a man aged 18 to 35 in good health. Some clones in this sample may be carry-over from other donors' samples.

CDR3 DNA sequence: TGTGCCAGCAGCCAGCCGGGACAGGGGAACACTGAAGCTTTCTTT. This codes for CASSQPGQGNTEAFF. The chain employs TRBV7-2 and TRBJ1-1, with 9 bases identical to TRBD1. CDR1 SGHTA and CDR2 FQGNSA come from the germline V gene. The junction had 5 bases not matched to a gene; V was cut back by 5 bases and J by 1 base. CDR3 length: 15 amino acids.

CDR3 DNA: TGTGCCAGCAGCCAAGAAGGAAATTGGTATGAGCAGTTCTTC. Protein product: CASSQEGNWYEQFF. The rearrangement joins TRBV14 to TRBJ2-1; no firm D call. Germline V gives CDR1 SGHDN, CDR2 FVKESK. The V end was cut by 0 bases, the J end by 8 bases, with 11 bases between. CDR3 length equals 14 residues.

The chain has TRBV4-3 and TRBJ1-3; D may be TRBD1 (5 bases). This CDR3 has 15 amino acids. Germline V CDR1 and CDR2: LGHNA, YSLEER. Trimming stripped 1 base from V and 8 bases from J, with 15 bases between. CDR3 bases: TGCGCCAGCAGCCAAGGTTGGGGGAGGGCTGACACCATATATTTT. Its translation is CASSQGWGRADTIYF.

The chain combines TRBV6-5 with TRBJ2-7, with D uncertain. V dropped 2 bases and J dropped 2 bases, with 10 bases sitting between them. The germline CDR1 and CDR2 sequences are MNHEY and SVGAGI. CDR3 length: 14 amino acids. This CDR3 is CASSYAKGTYEQYF. The DNA of the CDR3 is TGTGCCAGCAGTTACGCCAAGGGAACCTACGAGCAGTACTTC.

V gene TRBV15 combines with J gene TRBJ2-7, with TRBD2 identical over 10 bases. With V trimmed by 6 bases and J by 2 bases, 7 bases remained unmatched. CDR1 and CDR2 (germline): LNHNV, YYDKDF (reference sequence). The CDR3 runs to 15 residues. The chain's CDR3 is CATSPLAGETYEQYF. CDR3 DNA sequence: TGTGCCACCAGTCCTCTAGCGGGAGAAACCTACGAGCAGTACTTC. The full variable domain, in which reference TRBV15 and TRBJ2-7 provide the parts outside the CDR3, is DAMVIQNPRYQVTQFGKPVTLSCSQTLNHNVMYWYQQKSSQAPKLLFHYYDKDFNNEADTPDNFQSRRPNTSFCFLDIRSPGLGDTAMYLCATSPLAGETYEQYFGPGTRLTVT.

The CDR3, as DNA: TGCGCCAGCAGCGGGGACCTACCCGGCTACACCTTC. Protein product: CASSGDLPGYTF. The V call is TRBV5-1, the J call TRBJ1-2, with D maybe TRBD1 (5 bases). The CDR3 is made up of 12 amino acids. V lost 4 bases and J lost 8, with 12 bases in between. Germline V gives CDR1 SGHRS, CDR2 YFSETQ. Full variable domain (outside the CDR3, taken from reference TRBV5-1 and TRBJ1-2): KAGVTQTPRYLIKTRGQQVTLSCSPISGHRSVSWYQQTPGQGLQFLFEYFSETQRNKGNFPGRFSGRQFSNSRSEMNVSTLELGDSALYLCASSGDLPGYTFGSGTRLTVV.

The gene calls are TRBV28 and TRBJ2-1; 9 positions agree with TRBD2. CDR3 length: 17 amino acids. Germline V lookup: CDR1 MDHEN, CDR2 SYDVKM. The trim removed 10 bases at V and 4 bases at J, leaving 17 bases unmatched. The CDR3 DNA follows: TGTGCCACCTATGTCAGCGGGAGGACTAGGAAGTACAATGAGCAGTTCTTC. It specifies CATYVSGRTRKYNEQFF.

A note on this clone: Other DNA sequences from this sample encode an identical CDR3 as well. This chain uses TRBV2 with TRBJ2-1, with 9 bases that match TRBD2. CDR1 SNHLY and CDR2 FYNNEI come from the germline V gene. The trim removed 6 bases at V and 4 bases at J, leaving 10 bases unmatched. The CDR3 is made up of 16 amino acids. The CDR3 spells CASSPTGTSTYNEQFF. CDR3 sequence (DNA): TGTGCCAGCAGCCCGACCGGGACTAGCACTTACAATGAGCAGTTCTTC.

This chain connects TRBV6-5 to TRBJ1-5, with 8 bases that match TRBD1. Per germline, CDR1 MNHEY and CDR2 SVGAGI. The CDR3 length is 14 residues. V lost 6 bases and J lost 7; bases outside the gene matches: 8. The CDR3 protein is CASSQDREDQPQHF. The CDR3 coding sequence is TGTGCCAGCAGCCAGGACAGGGAGGACCAGCCCCAGCATTTT.

The gene calls are TRBV27 and TRBJ1-2, with D uncertain. Germline values: CDR1 MNHEY, CDR2 SMNVEV (reference sequence). V lost 6 bases and J lost 0, with 5 bases in between. The CDR3 runs 12 residues. This chain's CDR3 is CASSQTNYGYTF. The DNA for the CDR3 is TGTGCCAGCAGCCAGACTAACTATGGCTACACCTTC.

The chain combines TRBV7-9 with TRBJ1-4; the D gene is possibly TRBD1 (6 bases). Germline V gene lookup returns CDR1 SEHNR and CDR2 FQNEAQ (reference sequence). The CDR3 is 15 amino acids. Trimming took off 5 bases at V and 3 bases at J, with 13 bases between the two ends. CDR3 protein: CASSPRQVSNEKLFF. For the CDR3, the DNA is TGTGCCAGCAGCCCCCGACAGGTTTCTAATGAAAAACTGTTTTTT.

The V gene is TRBV6-5, the J gene TRBJ2-1, with a weak D call TRBD1 (5 bases). V lost 0 bases to trimming and J lost 6 bases, with 9 bases between them. This CDR3 region has 14 residues. Germline lookup yields CDR1 MNHEY and CDR2 SVGAGI. Here the CDR3 reads CASSYSRQGNEQFF. CDR3 coding DNA: TGTGCCAGCAGTTACTCGCGGCAGGGCAATGAGCAGTTCTTC.

Comments on this clone: Other DNA variants within this sample encode the same CDR3. The CDR3 reads CASSLSVSYEQYF. CDR3 nucleotides: TGTGCCAGCAGCTTAAGCGTTTCCTACGAGCAGTACTTC. The chain combines TRBV7-8 with TRBJ2-7; the D is unclear. This CDR3 has 13 amino acids. Germline CDR1 and CDR2: SGHVS and FQNEAQ. Trimming cost V 2 bases and J 1 base, with 6 bases left between them. Based on the CDR3 plus reference TRBV7-8 and TRBJ2-7, the full variable domain is GAGVSQSPRYKVAKRGQDVALRCDPISGHVSLFWYQQALGQGPEFLTYFQNEAQLDKSGLPSDRFFAERPEGSVSTLKIQRTQQEDSAVYLCASSLSVSYEQYFGPGTRLTVT.

This rearrangement joins TRBV7-9 to TRBJ2-7; the D gene is possibly TRBD1 (6 bases). Germline CDR1 reads SEHNR; CDR2 reads FQNEAQ (reference sequence). V was clipped by 2 bases and J by 1 base, with 9 bases between them. This CDR3 has 14 residues. The CDR3 sequence: CASSLTGPSYEQYF. CDR3 sequence (DNA): TGTGCCAGCAGCTTAACAGGGCCATCCTACGAGCAGTACTTC.

This chain uses TRBV5-1 with TRBJ2-5; D possibly corresponds to TRBD1 (6 bases). Germline V gives CDR1 SGHRS, CDR2 YFSETQ. The CDR3 has 15 residues. V was clipped by 6 bases and J by 5 bases, with 20 bases between them. The CDR3: CASTLGGGELETQYF. As DNA, the CDR3 is TGCGCCAGCACCCTAGGGGGTGGGGAGCTGGAGACCCAGTACTTC. The full variable domain, rest sourced from reference TRBV5-1 and TRBJ2-5, is KAGVTQTPRYLIKTRGQQVTLSCSPISGHRSVSWYQQTPGQGLQFLFEYFSETQRNKGNFPGRFSGRQFSNSRSEMNVSTLELGDSALYLCASTLGGGELETQYFGPGTRLLVL.

This clone was seen once. Different DNA sequences within this sample yield the same CDR3. The rearrangement links TRBV9 to TRBJ1-5; no definite D call. Germline lookup yields CDR1 SGDLS and CDR2 YYNGEE. V was cut by 0 bases and J by 0 bases, with 4 bases left in between. This CDR3 is 14 amino acids long. The CDR3 region has the DNA TGTGCCAGCAGCGTAGCGGGTAGCAATCAGCCCCAGCATTTT. Its protein is CASSVAGSNQPQHF. The entire variable domain, with the rest obtained from reference TRBV9 and TRBJ1-5, is as follows: DSGVTQTPKHLITATGQRVTLRCSPRSGDLSVYWYQQSLDQGLQFLIQYYNGEERAKGNILERFSAQQFPDLHSELNLSSLELGDSALYFCASSVAGSNQPQHFGDGTRLSIL.